This T cell receptor (beta chain) was sequenced in a study of read filtering for tumor transcriptome and immune sequencing. Study as a whole: The cohort had some 16 men and approximately 13 women aged about 45 to 80, mean about 72 years. After DNase treatment, RNA was made into whole-transcriptome libraries. RNA-seq yielded only about 75 to 1273 TCR reads, IR-seq about 4 to 10.27 million.

The CDR3 extends over 13 amino acids. As concerns this clonotype: One end of the junction varies from germline; a read error may be responsible.

The library was built from roughly 400 ng RNA with molecular barcoded adaptors for alpha/delta and beta/gamma chains. TCRdb reanalysed the reads using MiXCR and keeps one entry per CDR3 protein. Of just over 14,000 distinct CDR3 sequences in the sample, just over 20% were seen once. The sequence was obtained from a donor older than 35 with multiple myeloma. The sample taken for sequencing was a population of CD138-negative cells sorted from bone marrow. The chain has TRBV12-3 or TRBV12-4 and TRBJ2-3; no firm D call. The DNA for the CDR3 is TGTGCCAGCAGCTTAGGAAACACAGATACGCAGTATTTT. The encoded protein is CASSLGNTDTQYF.